The 17 T cell receptor beta chains below were found in one sample sequenced in a study of OX40 agonist ivuxolimab in advanced cancers. Library method: the immunoSEQ multiplex PCR assay. The clones in this table, taken by TCRdb from immuneACCESS, are in-frame only. Not every clone is retained; where verified, under half of the shortfall comes from an unresolved V gene, and the cause of the rest is unknown. The sample records 50,000 to 55,000 clones, 70% to 80% of which are singletons. The ten largest clonotypes hold 3% to 5% of the sample. The starting material was CD4+ or CD8+ T cells sorted from blood, obtained in a trial of the OX40 agonist ivuxolimab. All receptors derive from an adult with an advanced solid tumor such as melanoma, head and neck, liver or kidney cancer.

This sequence joins TRBV9 and TRBJ2-5; D unresolved. CDR1 is SGDLS and CDR2 is YYNGEE in the germline V gene. V lost 0 bases, J lost 1 base, and 13 bases lay in between. CDR3 length equals 16 residues. The CDR3 coding sequence is TGTGCCAGCAGCGTAGGGGTAGTATCCCCCCAAGAGACCCAGTACTTC. This encodes CASSVGVVSPQETQYF. Using reference TRBV9 and TRBJ2-5 for the parts outside the CDR3, the full variable domain is DSGVTQTPKHLITATGQRVTLRCSPRSGDLSVYWYQQSLDQGLQFLIQYYNGEERAKGNILERFSAQQFPDLHSELNLSSLELGDSALYFCASSVGVVSPQETQYFGPGTRLLVL.

The rearrangement joins TRBV7-2 to TRBJ2-1; D remains ambiguous. V was trimmed by 1 base and J by 14 bases, leaving 12 bases between them. CDR3 length: 12 residues. Germline V gene lookup returns CDR1 SGHTA and CDR2 FQGNSA. The DNA of the CDR3 is TGTGCCAGCAGCTTAGTCCGCAAGTACGAGTTCTTC. Amino acid sequence: CASSLVRKYEFF.

This clone was seen a single time. The rearrangement links TRBV5-1 to TRBJ2-7; D perhaps matches TRBD2 (5 bases). The CDR3 covers 14 residues. The V end lost 0 bases, the J end lost 5 bases, and 12 bases lay between the germline ends. The V gene's germline CDR1 is SGHRS and CDR2 YFSETQ. The CDR3 sequence is CASSLGVALNEQYF. The CDR3, as DNA: TGCGCCAGCAGCTTGGGGGTAGCGCTTAACGAGCAGTACTTC.

This chain joins TRBV16 and TRBJ1-3, with unresolved D. With 3 bases removed from V and 0 bases from J, the gap between germline ends came to 6 bases. Germline lookup yields CDR1 KGHSY and CDR2 FQNENV. This CDR3 region has 14 residues. The CDR3 DNA reads TGTGCCAGCAGCCAGCGCTCCTCTGGAAACACCATATATTTT. This gives the protein CASSQRSSGNTIYF.

In this sample, this clone is medium-sized. The chain couples TRBV7-3 to TRBJ2-7; 12 bases fit TRBD1. The ends lost 5 bases at V and 5 bases at J; junction bases unmatched: 4. The CDR3 covers 14 residues. Germline-derived CDR1 and CDR2 are SGHTA and FQGTGA. Here the CDR3 DNA reads TGTGCCAGCAGCCCCGGGACAGGGGGCAACGAGCAGTACTTC. It specifies CASSPGTGGNEQYF. Looking up the rest from reference TRBV7-3 and TRBJ2-7 gives the full variable domain: GAGVSQTPSNKVTEKGKYVELRCDPISGHTALYWYRQSLGQGPEFLIYFQGTGAADDSGLPNDRFFAVRPEGSVSTLKIQRTERGDSAVYLCASSPGTGGNEQYFGPGTRLTVT.

The CDR3 loop reads CASSLVRAGGEQFF. The DNA of the CDR3 is TGTGCCAGCAGCTTAGTACGAGCGGGGGGTGAGCAGTTCTTC. The rearrangement joins TRBV11-2 to TRBJ2-1, with 9 bases that match TRBD2. The germline V gene has CDR1 SGHAT and CDR2 FQNNGV. V dropped 1 base and J dropped 9; count of bases not matched to a gene: 4. CDR3 length: 14 amino acids.

This chain joins TRBV7-9 and TRBJ2-7; the D is unclear. This CDR3 comprises 14 residues. Germline V lookup: CDR1 SEHNR, CDR2 FQNEAQ (reference sequence). V lost 5 bases and J 2 bases, leaving 13 bases between the germline ends. The CDR3 region has the DNA TGTGCCAGCAGCCCCCACTGGGCCGCCTACGAGCAGTACTTC. The encoded protein is CASSPHWAAYEQYF.

On this clone itself: One junction end disagrees with the germline gene, perhaps due to a read error. The V gene is TRBV25-1, the J gene TRBJ1-4; D is possibly TRBD1 (5 bases). This CDR3 is 15 amino acids long. Per germline, CDR1 MGHDK and CDR2 SYGVNS. CDR3 loop: CASSEFGATNEKLFF. The DNA of the CDR3 is TGTGCCAGCAGTGAATTCGGGGCAACCAATGAAAAACTGTTTTTT.

This chain joins TRBV6-5 and TRBJ2-3; D is uncertain. The V and J ends lost 7 bases and 1 base respectively, with 9 bases between them. The germline V gene encodes CDR1 MNHEY and CDR2 SVGAGI. This CDR3 has 13 amino acids. The CDR3 DNA sequence: TGTGCCAGCACCCCGCTCGGCACAGATACGCAGTATTTT. This encodes CASTPLGTDTQYF.

The chain couples TRBV7-8 to TRBJ2-3; 7 nucleotides match TRBD2. Losses at the gene ends were 6 bases for V and 0 bases for J; bases not matched to a gene: 9. The length of the CDR3 is 16 residues. Per germline, CDR1 SGHVS and CDR2 FQNEAQ. CDR3 DNA: TGTGCCAGCAGTAATGCGGCGGGAGCTAGCACAGATACGCAGTATTTT. As protein: CASSNAAGASTDTQYF.

CDR3 sequence (DNA): TGTGCCAGCAGTGAAGCTCAGGAGCACTATGGCTACACCTTC. It specifies CASSEAQEHYGYTF. This chain joins TRBV6-1 and TRBJ1-2; no definite D call. Germline values: CDR1 MNHNS, CDR2 SASEGT. Trimming left V 0 bases short and J 3 bases short, with 8 bases between. This CDR3 comprises 14 residues.

This clone appeared many times. This chain links TRBV7-9 with TRBJ1-4, with TRBD1 matching over 10 bases. CDR1 is SEHNR, CDR2 FQNEAQ, per germline (reference sequence). The CDR3 is 15 amino acids. J gave up 5 bases and V 5 bases, and 5 bases lay outside the gene matches. This CDR3 reads CASSIRQGANEKLFF. In nucleotides, the CDR3 is TGTGCCAGCAGCATACGACAGGGGGCGAATGAAAAACTGTTTTTT.

The chain carries TRBV27 and TRBJ2-7; TRBD1 is a possible D gene (5 bases). The CDR3 is 16 residues long. Germline CDR1 and CDR2: MNHEY and SMNVEV (reference sequence). V lost 2 bases and J lost 7, with 21 bases in between. The CDR3 region has the DNA TGTGCCAGCAGTTTAATGGCAACAGGCGTTCCAGGGGAGCAGTACTTC. Amino acids: CASSLMATGVPGEQYF.

The V call is TRBV18, the J call TRBJ1-4; possibly TRBD1 for D (5 bases). The CDR3 sequence is 15 residues long. Deletions cut 3 bases from V and 2 bases from J, with 10 bases between. Germline loops: CDR1 KGHSH, CDR2 LQKENI. In nucleotides, the CDR3 is TGTGCCAGCTCACCTCCGGGACTGACTAATGAAAAACTGTTTTTT. It encodes CASSPPGLTNEKLFF.

This chain links TRBV6-5 with TRBJ2-7; tentative D call: TRBD2 (6 bases). Trimming took off 4 bases at V and 2 bases at J, with 15 bases between the two ends. The CDR3 spans 15 residues. Per the germline V gene, CDR1 is MNHEY and CDR2 is SVGAGI. This CDR3 reads CASSFAGPRAYEQYF. The CDR3 nucleotides are TGTGCCAGCAGTTTCGCGGGACCGAGGGCCTACGAGCAGTACTTC.

V gene TRBV15 combines with J gene TRBJ1-2; D is perhaps TRBD1 (5 bases). CDR1 and CDR2 (germline): LNHNV, YYDKDF (reference sequence). Trimming took off 4 bases at V and 4 bases at J, with 13 bases between the two ends. CDR3 length equals 14 residues. The CDR3 loop is CATSISKGSYGYTF. For the CDR3, the DNA is TGTGCCACCAGCATATCGAAGGGGAGCTATGGCTACACCTTC.

This clone was seen a few times. The V call is TRBV5-1, the J call TRBJ2-5; no clear D gene. Germline V gene lookup returns CDR1 SGHRS and CDR2 YFSETQ. The germline V and J ends were trimmed by 0 bases and 1 base, with 10 bases remaining between them. The CDR3 covers 15 residues. CDR3 in amino acids: CASSLAGIVQETQYF. CDR3 bases: TGCGCCAGCAGCTTGGCCGGAATAGTCCAAGAGACCCAGTACTTC.